This T cell receptor beta chain was captured by sequencing in a study of sequential checkpoint blockade in melanoma. On the study more broadly: Patients were randomized 1:1 to nivolumab-then-ipilimumab or ipilimumab-then-nivolumab first-line. After both sequences, patients received maintenance nivolumab.

Clones were read by immunoSEQ multiplex PCR, and TCRdb kept only the in-frame ones, dropping some. The sample has about 24,000 clones; roughly 82% are singletons. This sample's treatment: randomized to nivolumab then ipilimumab (arm A) or the reverse (arm B). DNA-damaging chemotherapy had not been given to any patient beforehand. From thawed PBMCs, live CD3+CD8+ cells negative for CD19 and CD56 were sorted. The V and J ends lost 3 bases and 7 bases, in that order; junction bases with no gene match: 8. The length of the CDR3 is 15 residues. In germline, CDR1 is SNHLY, CDR2 FYNNEI. The sample here was CD8+ T cells sorted from blood (inferred from file names), taken from a patient given nivolumab and ipilimumab in sequence. The clonotype comes from a human donor with melanoma. This chain joins TRBV2 and TRBJ1-4, with 7 positions matching TRBD1. The CDR3 protein is CASSEGRRQGEKLFF. The CDR3 DNA is TGTGCCAGCAGTGAGGGCCGGAGACAGGGTGAAAAACTGTTTTTT. Combining the CDR3 with reference TRBV2 and TRBJ1-4 gives the whole variable domain EPEVTQTPSHQVTQMGQEVILRCVPISNHLYFYWYRQILGQKVEFLVSFYNNEISEKSEIFDDQFSVERPDGSNFTLKIRSTKLEDSAMYFCASSEGRRQGEKLFFGSGTQLSVL.